This paragraph reports one T cell receptor beta chain. Its antigen remains undetermined. Per-nucleotide qualities are absent, and no much larger clonotype sits a single base away. Inclusive of the bounding cysteine and phenylalanine, the CDR3 is 15 residues long. The entry retains the CDR3 DNA only, 45 bases that are in frame from base 1. Looking up the germline V gene (reference sequence) yields CDR1 SEHNR and CDR2 FQNEAQ. Between the V and J ends, shortened by 1 base and 1 base respectively, the junction contains 7 bases. The library relied on the immunoSEQ multiplex PCR assay. TCRdb took over this immuneACCESS table, retaining in-frame rearrangements with V and J assigned. Such tables are incomplete; in checked studies, under half of the missing clones stem from an unresolved V gene, and the remainder is unexplained. For this sample there are over 40,000 clones; 92% appear just once. The ten largest clones add up to approximately 0.29% of the sample.

The sample comes from a study of T cell changes during pregnancy in multiple sclerosis (dated by TCRdb to about 2019). For the wider study: Changes in the T cell repertoire over the course of pregnancy were examined in this study in women with multiple sclerosis.

Here the chain combines TRBV7-9 and TRBJ1-4; too little of a D gene remains to name it. This sample comprised CD4+ T cells from peripheral blood mononuclear cells, obtained in the second trimester of pregnancy. The receptor's source is a female donor with multiple sclerosis, enrolled in a pregnancy study. The bases are TGTGCCAGCAGCTTAGAGCGGGGAACTAATGAAAAACTGTTTTTT. Its protein product is CASSLERGTNEKLFF.